These 18 T cell receptor beta chains were all obtained from the same sample, sequenced in a study of blood T cell repertoires in COVID-19. Here immunoSEQ multiplex PCR was the method, and the copy in TCRdb shows in-frame clones only, minus some. The sample yields 250,000 to 350,000 clones, roughly 87% seen once. Sequencing was done on a sample of peripheral blood. The receptors come from a man aged 18 to 29 with active or convalescent COVID-19.

This rearrangement joins TRBV9 to TRBJ2-7; 7 nucleotides agree with TRBD1. CDR1 is SGDLS, CDR2 YYNGEE, per germline. The V segment lost 4 bases and the J segment 0 bases; nucleotides outside the gene matches: 7. CDR3 length: 15 amino acids. CDR3 sequence (DNA): TGTGCCAGCAGCCCATCCGGGACAGCCTCCTACGAGCAGTACTTC. Protein: CASSPSGTASYEQYF.

This chain uses TRBV5-8 with TRBJ2-3, with 8 bases that match TRBD1. Germline V gives CDR1 SGHTS, CDR2 YDEGEE. The CDR3 runs to 15 residues. The V gene end was trimmed by 4 bases and the J gene end by 0 bases; junction bases not matched to a gene: 4. The CDR3 reads CASSEQGDSTDTQYF. The CDR3, as DNA: TGTGCCAGCAGCGAACAGGGGGATAGCACAGATACGCAGTATTTT.

The J gene is TRBJ1-5, the V gene TRBV27; D gene ambiguous. Germline V gives CDR1 MNHEY, CDR2 SMNVEV (reference sequence). The CDR3 spans 14 residues. Trimming removed 2 bases from V and 2 bases from J, with 7 bases in between. CDR3 protein: CASSLTVGNQPQHF. Here the CDR3 DNA reads TGTGCCAGCAGTTTAACAGTAGGCAATCAGCCCCAGCATTTT.

At least ten counts were recorded for this clone. The chain links TRBV3-1 (or the pseudogene TRBV3-2) to TRBJ2-1, with 10 bases fitting TRBD2. Germline-derived CDR1 and CDR2 are LGHDT and YNNKEL (reference sequence). With V trimmed by 4 bases and J by 8 bases, 5 bases remained unmatched. CDR3 size: 14 residues. The CDR3 DNA reads TGTGCCAGCAGCCCTAGCGGGAGTATTTATGAGCAGTTCTTC. Protein sequence: CASSPSGSIYEQFF.

The chain uses TRBV7-8 and TRBJ1-2, with a possible D match to TRBD1 (5 bases). The CDR3 is 14 residues long. Trimming took 6 bases from V and 8 from J, leaving 19 bases between them. CDR1 is SGHVS and CDR2 is FQNEAQ in the germline V gene. CDR3 in DNA: TGTGCCAGCAGTGCTCGGCAGGGCGGTGTGGGCTACACCTTC. Translation gives CASSARQGGVGYTF. The full variable domain, with the rest looked up from reference TRBV7-8 and TRBJ1-2, is GAGVSQSPRYKVAKRGQDVALRCDPISGHVSLFWYQQALGQGPEFLTYFQNEAQLDKSGLPSDRFFAERPEGSVSTLKIQRTQQEDSAVYLCASSARQGGVGYTFGSGTRLTVV.

Here the CDR3 DNA reads TGTGCCAGCTCATCCGGCTGGCCAAGGGTCGGGAGTTTGGACACTGAAGCTTTCTTT. Residues: CASSSGWPRVGSLDTEAFF. The V call is TRBV18, the J call TRBJ1-1; no firm D call. Trimming took 5 bases from V and 3 from J, leaving 28 bases between them. This CDR3 comprises 19 residues. Germline values: CDR1 KGHSH, CDR2 LQKENI. Looking up the rest from reference TRBV18 and TRBJ1-1 gives the full variable domain: NAGVMQNPRHLVRRRGQEARLRCSPMKGHSHVYWYRQLPEEGLKFMVYLQKENIIDESGMPKERFSAEFPKEGPSILRIQQVVRGDSAAYFCASSSGWPRVGSLDTEAFFGQGTRLTVV.

This chain uses TRBV19 with TRBJ1-6, with 9 bases aligning to TRBD1. V shed 5 bases, J shed 11 bases, and the junction held 4 bases outside the gene matches. The germline V gene has CDR1 LNHDA and CDR2 SQIVND (reference sequence). The CDR3 has 13 residues. The CDR3 DNA is TGTGCCAGTAGTTCAGACAGGGGGACACCCCTCCACTTT. Protein: CASSSDRGTPLHF.

V usage is TRBV6-5 and J usage is TRBJ2-4; TRBD2 agrees at 9 bases. The junction had 5 bases not matched to a gene; V was cut back by 5 bases and J by 9 bases. The CDR3 totals 13 residues. The germline gives CDR1 MNHEY, CDR2 SVGAGI. The CDR3 region is CASSTGLASIQYF. In DNA, the CDR3 is TGTGCCAGCAGTACGGGACTAGCTAGCATTCAGTACTTC.

This chain links TRBV19 with TRBJ2-1, with 12 bases identical to TRBD1. Looked up from germline, CDR1 is LNHDA and CDR2 is SQIVND (reference sequence). The CDR3 contains 14 residues. V lost 5 bases, J lost 6 bases, and 2 bases stayed unmatched. CDR3 DNA: TGTGCCAGTAGTTGGGACAGGGGGCCCAATGAGCAGTTCTTC. Translating it yields CASSWDRGPNEQFF.

The chain has TRBV10-2 and TRBJ2-1; tentatively, D is TRBD1 (6 bases). From germline, CDR1 is WSHSY and CDR2 SAAADI. Trimming shortened V by 4 bases and J by 9 bases, and 13 bases separated the two germline ends. CDR3 length equals 13 residues. This CDR3 reads CASSAPAGVEQFF. DNA for the CDR3: TGCGCCAGCAGTGCTCCGGCAGGGGTTGAGCAGTTCTTC.

The rearrangement uses TRBV29-1 and TRBJ2-7, with 10 bases aligning to TRBD1. J lost 2 bases, V lost 3 bases, and 7 bases had no gene match. There are 15 residues in the CDR3. Germline V lookup: CDR1 SQVTM, CDR2 ANQGSEA. CDR3: CSVELGDRGPYEQYF. In nucleotides, the CDR3 is TGCAGCGTTGAGTTAGGGGACAGGGGCCCCTACGAGCAGTACTTC.

This chain uses TRBV29-1 with TRBJ2-1, with a weak D call TRBD2 (7 bases). Germline V gives CDR1 SQVTM, CDR2 ANQGSEA. This CDR3 has 16 residues. V shed 1 base and J shed 8 bases, with 21 bases lying between them. The CDR3 loop reads CSVEVPPAGAIYEQFF. DNA of the CDR3: TGCAGCGTTGAAGTCCCCCCGGCGGGGGCGATTTATGAGCAGTTCTTC.

This chain links TRBV28 with TRBJ1-2; the match to TRBD1 covers 8 bases. The trim removed 6 bases at V and 8 bases at J, leaving 11 bases unmatched. The CDR3 spans 14 residues. Per germline, CDR1 MDHEN and CDR2 SYDVKM. CDR3 loop: CASSSTPGGEGYTF. CDR3 DNA: TGTGCCAGCAGCTCCACCCCAGGGGGCGAAGGCTACACCTTC.

The chain combines TRBV29-1 with TRBJ2-5, with TRBD2 matching over 16 bases. The V gene's germline CDR1 is SQVTM and CDR2 ANQGSEA. The J segment lost 0 bases and the V segment lost 4 bases, leaving 5 bases of the junction unmatched. The CDR3 runs 17 residues. CDR3 sequence (DNA): TGCAGCGTTGCGGGACTAGCGGGGGGGAGGTACCAAGAGACCCAGTACTTC. It encodes CSVAGLAGGRYQETQYF.

The chain carries TRBV24-1 and TRBJ2-7; D might be TRBD2 (6 bases). The CDR3 is 13 residues long. Germline loops: CDR1 KGHDR, CDR2 SFDVKD. The V end was cut by 2 bases, the J end by 6 bases, with 10 bases between. The CDR3 nucleotides are TGTGCCACCAGTGATTCGGGAGTGTTCGAGCAGTACTTC. It yields the protein CATSDSGVFEQYF.

CDR3 bases: TGTGCCAGCAGCTTCACAGGAGGGGGCAATCAGCCCCAGCATTTT. This translates into CASSFTGGGNQPQHF. The chain couples TRBV9 to TRBJ1-5, with D maybe TRBD1 (5 bases). CDR3 size: 15 residues. Between the trimmed V and J ends, which lost 4 bases and 2 bases, there was a span of 13 bases. Germline V gives CDR1 SGDLS, CDR2 YYNGEE.

This rearrangement joins TRBV7-9 to TRBJ1-3; 8 bases map to TRBD1. V was pared by 3 bases and J by 6 bases, with 7 bases of the junction left unmatched. CDR1 is SEHNR and CDR2 is FQNEAQ in the germline V gene (reference sequence). The CDR3 is 15 residues long. The CDR3 DNA is TGTGCCAGCAGCTTTAATCCAGGGGGCTTAAACACCATATATTTT. This encodes CASSFNPGGLNTIYF.

This chain connects TRBV5-1 to TRBJ1-2; 10 bases are shared with TRBD1. The CDR3 runs 14 residues. Germline CDR1 is SGHRS and CDR2 is YFSETQ. J gave up 3 bases and V 3 bases, and 2 bases lay outside the gene matches. The CDR3 bases are TGCGCCAGCAGCTACGGACAGGGGGACTATGGCTACACCTTC. It encodes CASSYGQGDYGYTF.